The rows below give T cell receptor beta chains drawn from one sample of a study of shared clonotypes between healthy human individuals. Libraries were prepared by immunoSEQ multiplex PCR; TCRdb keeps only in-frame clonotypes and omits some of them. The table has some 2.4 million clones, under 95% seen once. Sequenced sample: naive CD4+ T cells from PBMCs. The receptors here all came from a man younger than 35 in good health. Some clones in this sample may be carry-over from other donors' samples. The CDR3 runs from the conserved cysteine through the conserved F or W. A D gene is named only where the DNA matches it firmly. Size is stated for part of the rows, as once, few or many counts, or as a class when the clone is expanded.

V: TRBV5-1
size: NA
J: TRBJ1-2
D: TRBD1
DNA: TGCGCCAGCAGCTTGGAGGGGGCTCGAAGCTATGGCTACACCTTC
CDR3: CASSLEGARSYGYTF

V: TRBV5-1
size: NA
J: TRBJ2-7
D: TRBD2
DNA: TGCGCCAGCAGCTTGGCTAGCGGGAGAAACTACGAGCAGTACTTC
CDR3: CASSLASGRNYEQYF

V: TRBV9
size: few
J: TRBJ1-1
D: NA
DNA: TGTGCCAGCAGCGTAGATCCTAGAGGGGCAGACACTGAAGCTTTCTTT
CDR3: CASSVDPRGADTEAFF

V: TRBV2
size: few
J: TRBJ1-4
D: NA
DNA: TGTGCCAGCAGTGAATATGACGATACGTTTTTT
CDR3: CASSEYDDTFF

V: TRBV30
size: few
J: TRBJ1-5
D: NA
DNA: TGTGCCTGGAGTGTGCGGGACAATCAGCCCCAGCATTTT
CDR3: CAWSVRDNQPQHF

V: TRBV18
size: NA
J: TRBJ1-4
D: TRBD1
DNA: TGTGCCAGCTCCCCTACAGGGGCAAGACTGTCTGAAAAACTGTTTTTT
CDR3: CASSPTGARLSEKLFF

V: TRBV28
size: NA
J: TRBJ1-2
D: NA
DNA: TGTGCCAGCGAAGGAGGGGGTTCCACCTTC
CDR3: CASEGGGSTF

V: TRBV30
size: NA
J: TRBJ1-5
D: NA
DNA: TGTGCCTGGAGTGTAGGGACGAACAATCAGCCCCAGCATTTT
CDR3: CAWSVGTNNQPQHF

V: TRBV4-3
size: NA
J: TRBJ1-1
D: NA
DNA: TGCGCCAGCAGCCAGGGGAAATTGGGCACTGAAGCTTTCTTT
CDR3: CASSQGKLGTEAFF

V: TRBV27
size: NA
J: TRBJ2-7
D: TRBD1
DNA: TGTGCCAGCAGTTTTAAGGGACAGGGATACTACGAGCAGTACTTC
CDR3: CASSFKGQGYYEQYF